This T cell receptor (beta chain) emerged from a study of T cell repertoires in cytomegalovirus infection. Study findings and constraints: It was HLA-C-restricted CMV-specific TCR beta clonotypes that dominated the response ex vivo.

CDR1 and CDR2 from the germline V gene are MNHEY and SMNVEV (reference sequence). The CDR3 runs to 14 residues. V lost 5 bases to trimming and J lost 3 bases, with 14 bases between them. TCRdb reanalysed the reads using MiXCR and keeps one entry per CDR3 protein. The sample has 480,000 or so distinct CDR3 sequences, 10% to 12% seen once. This clonotype was observed at least ten times. Its antigen is as yet unknown. This clonotype originated in a human donor in good health (CMV status not recorded). Some clones in this sample may be carry-over from other donors' samples. The sequenced sample was PBMCs. The rearrangement joins TRBV27 to TRBJ2-7; D is tentatively TRBD1 or TRBD2 (5 bases each). The DNA of the CDR3 is TGTGCCAGCAGTGCCGGGACGCCTGGCTACGAGCAGTACTTC. It yields the protein CASSAGTPGYEQYF.